The 23 T cell receptor beta chains below were found in one sample sequenced in a study of T cells in Graves' hyperthyroidism and ophthalmopathy. Authors of the study amplified TCR beta CDR3 regions from RNA transcripts. In the first-round RT-PCR of the TCR CDR3, the HTBI primer set was used. TCRdb re-derived calls from the multiplex PCR reads in MiXCR, one entry per CDR3 protein. Among about 200,000 distinct CDR3 sequences listed, 15% to 20% were seen once. Material: blood. Source of these receptors: a man in his forties with Graves' hyperthyroidism.

This clonotype was found many times. The chain links TRBV20-1 to TRBJ2-3; D remains ambiguous. The CDR3 is 11 residues long. The germline CDR1 and CDR2 sequences are DFQATT and SNEGSKA (reference sequence). V was clipped by 5 bases and J by 4 bases, with 7 bases between them. The CDR3: CSARRADTQYF. CDR3 in DNA: TGCAGTGCTCGTAGGGCAGATACGCAGTATTTT.

This rearrangement joins TRBV4-3 to TRBJ2-1; the D is unclear. V lost 0 bases, J lost 9 bases, and 18 bases lay in between. The CDR3 sequence is 16 residues long. The germline gives CDR1 LGHNA, CDR2 YSLEER. CDR3 in amino acids: CASSQDTSVGFSEQFF. Here the CDR3 DNA reads TGCGCCAGCAGCCAAGATACGAGTGTTGGGTTCAGTGAGCAGTTCTTC.

This clonotype was seen repeatedly, ten times or more. The V gene is TRBV7-9, the J gene TRBJ2-3; 10 nucleotides align to TRBD1. V was pared by 1 base and J by 4 bases, with 5 bases of the junction left unmatched. The CDR3 spans 16 residues. Germline CDR1 and CDR2: SEHNR and FQNEAQ (reference sequence). This CDR3 is CASSLERTGGADTQYF. The CDR3 nucleotides are TGTGCCAGCAGCTTAGAGCGGACAGGGGGTGCAGATACGCAGTATTTT.

This clonotype has at least ten counts. The CDR3 region is CSAGLAGGQETQYF. CDR3 DNA: TGCAGTGCAGGACTAGCGGGGGGACAAGAGACCCAGTACTTC. The chain links TRBV20-1 to TRBJ2-5, with 14 bases aligning to TRBD2. The CDR3 has 14 amino acids. The germline CDR1 and CDR2 sequences are DFQATT and SNEGSKA (reference sequence). The ends lost 6 bases at V and 2 bases at J; junction bases unmatched: 2.

The chain joins TRBV5-1 to TRBJ1-1; unclear D gene. Germline CDR1 is SGHRS and CDR2 is YFSETQ. This CDR3 contains 14 residues. Trimming removed 2 bases at V and 0 bases at J, with 8 bases between. The CDR3 region has the DNA TGCGCCAGCAGCTTTACCAGCATGAACACTGAAGCTTTCTTT. This codes for CASSFTSMNTEAFF.

The chain combines TRBV5-4 with TRBJ2-6, with D possibly matching TRBD2 (5 bases). The CDR3 is 16 residues long. V dropped 0 bases and J dropped 0 bases, with 7 bases sitting between them. The germline V gene encodes CDR1 SGHNT and CDR2 YYREEE (reference sequence). The chain's CDR3 is CASSLDGSSGANVLTF. Here the CDR3 DNA reads TGTGCCAGCAGCTTGGATGGGAGCTCTGGGGCCAACGTCCTGACTTTC.

Ten or more counts support this clonotype. The chain carries TRBV7-2 and TRBJ1-4; D not certain. Trimming removed 2 bases from V and 8 bases from J, with 9 bases in between. Germline lookup yields CDR1 SGHTA and CDR2 FQGNSA. The CDR3 contains 13 residues. The CDR3 DNA reads as TGTGCCAGCAGCTTAAAACGGTCCGAAAAACTGTTTTTT. It yields the protein CASSLKRSEKLFF.

This clonotype appeared a few times. V is TRBV5-4 and J is TRBJ1-2, with TRBD1 identical over 7 bases. The V segment lost 4 bases and the J segment 7 bases; nucleotides outside the gene matches: 13. The germline gives CDR1 SGHNT, CDR2 YYREEE (reference sequence). This CDR3 spans 15 amino acids. The DNA for the CDR3 is TGTGCCAGCAGCCCGGGGACAGCTCGGTCAGGTGGCTACACCTTC. This gives the protein CASSPGTARSGGYTF.

This clonotype was recorded many times. This chain connects TRBV6-1 to TRBJ2-7; D tentatively reads TRBD1 or TRBD2 (5 bases each). Germline V gene sequence: CDR1 MNHNS, CDR2 SASEGT. This CDR3 contains 14 residues. V was cut by 6 bases and J by 1 base, with 13 bases left in between. CDR3 nucleotides: TGTGCCAGCAGCCGCGACAGACTATCCTACGAGCAGTACTTC. Its protein is CASSRDRLSYEQYF.

This clonotype was detected ten times or more. The chain carries TRBV3-1 and TRBJ2-1, with 11 bases fitting TRBD2. Looked up from germline, CDR1 is LGHDT and CDR2 is YNNKEL (reference sequence). With 3 bases clipped from V and 4 bases from J, the junction kept 2 bases outside the gene matches. The CDR3 is 15 residues long. The CDR3 loop is CASSQGLAEYNEQFF. Here the CDR3 DNA reads TGTGCCAGCAGCCAGGGACTAGCGGAATACAATGAGCAGTTCTTC.

This clonotype was detected a few times. V and J are TRBV20-1 and TRBJ2-3; D may match TRBD1 or TRBD2 (5 bases each). CDR1 is DFQATT and CDR2 is SNEGSKA in the germline V gene (reference sequence). The ends were cut back, 5 bases at V and 7 bases at J, with 13 bases in the middle. The CDR3 has 12 amino acids. CDR3 amino acids: CSAHGARYTQYF. The CDR3, as DNA: TGCAGTGCTCACGGGGCGCGCTATACGCAGTATTTT.

This clonotype was seen a handful of times. V and J are TRBV28 and TRBJ2-7; TRBD1 agrees at 8 bases. Germline-derived CDR1 and CDR2 are MDHEN and SYDVKM. The junction had 14 bases not matched to a gene; V was cut back by 5 bases and J by 2 bases. CDR3 length equals 17 residues. CDR3 sequence reads: CASSPPQGAPPAYEQYF. CDR3 in DNA: TGTGCCAGCAGTCCCCCCCAGGGGGCACCACCCGCCTACGAGCAGTACTTC.

The V gene is TRBV6-2 or TRBV6-3, the J gene TRBJ2-2; D remains ambiguous. Trimming cost V 7 bases and J 8 bases, with 14 bases left between them. Germline loops: CDR1 MNHEY, CDR2 SVGEGT. This CDR3 spans 13 amino acids. CDR3 bases: TGTGCCAGCAAAAGGCAGGAAGTAGGGGAGCTGTTTTTT. This codes for CASKRQEVGELFF.

At least ten counts were recorded for this clonotype. The V call is TRBV5-1, the J call TRBJ2-3, with TRBD2 matching over 8 bases. Looked up from germline, CDR1 is SGHRS and CDR2 is YFSETQ. The V segment lost 4 bases and the J segment 3 bases; nucleotides outside the gene matches: 7. The CDR3 has 15 residues. CDR3: CASSPGGVETDTQYF. In DNA, the CDR3 is TGCGCCAGCAGCCCCGGGGGGGTTGAGACAGATACGCAGTATTTT. Combining the CDR3 with reference TRBV5-1 and TRBJ2-3 gives the whole variable domain KAGVTQTPRYLIKTRGQQVTLSCSPISGHRSVSWYQQTPGQGLQFLFEYFSETQRNKGNFPGRFSGRQFSNSRSEMNVSTLELGDSALYLCASSPGGVETDTQYFGPGTRLTVL.

The J gene is TRBJ2-7, the V gene TRBV5-8, with D tentatively TRBD1 (6 bases). This CDR3 has 11 residues. V lost 5 bases to trimming and J lost 9 bases, with 12 bases between them. CDR1 SGHTS and CDR2 YDEGEE come from the germline V gene. CDR3 sequence (DNA): TGTGCCAGCAGTAACAGGGCTTTGCAGTACTTC. The encoded protein is CASSNRALQYF.

This clonotype came up many times. V gene TRBV24-1 combines with J gene TRBJ2-1; TRBD2 is a possible D gene (6 bases). Germline values: CDR1 KGHDR, CDR2 SFDVKD. With 3 bases removed from V and 3 bases from J, the gap between germline ends came to 17 bases. The CDR3 sequence is 17 residues long. CDR3 sequence reads: CATSDPAAGHNYNEQFF. As DNA, the CDR3 is TGTGCCACCAGTGATCCTGCAGCGGGTCATAACTACAATGAGCAGTTCTTC.

This clonotype was recorded many times. V and J are TRBV2 and TRBJ2-2; weak D call: TRBD1 (7 bases). The CDR3 is 15 residues long. CDR1 SNHLY and CDR2 FYNNEI come from the germline V gene. V lost 1 base and J lost 6, with 12 bases in between. The CDR3 sequence is CASSEGQGGAGELFF. Here the CDR3 DNA reads TGTGCCAGCAGTGAAGGACAGGGAGGTGCCGGGGAGCTGTTTTTT.

This clonotype was counted only a few times. The rearrangement links TRBV7-2 to TRBJ1-6; TRBD1 agrees at 7 bases. The CDR3 extends over 15 amino acids. Germline V CDR1 and CDR2: SGHTA, FQGNSA. V shed 5 bases, J shed 7 bases, and the junction held 8 bases outside the gene matches. The chain's CDR3 is CASSPVTGKNSPLHF. CDR3 nucleotide sequence: TGTGCCAGCAGCCCGGTGACAGGGAAAAATTCACCCCTCCACTTT.

CDR3 region: CASSPLKGPYGYTF. The CDR3 region has the DNA TGTGCCAGCAGCCCACTCAAGGGGCCCTATGGCTACACCTTC. V usage is TRBV3-1 and J usage is TRBJ1-2, with D possibly TRBD1 on 5 matching bases. There are 14 residues in the CDR3. Germline CDR1 LGHDT, CDR2 YNNKEL (reference sequence). The V gene lost 4 bases and the J gene lost 4 bases, with 13 bases spanning the gap.

This clonotype showed up many times. This CDR3 reads CASSVGTVGEKLFF. The CDR3 DNA follows: TGCGCCAGCAGCGTCGGGACAGTAGGTGAAAAACTGTTTTTT. The chain employs TRBV5-1 and TRBJ1-4, with 7 bases identical to TRBD1. The germline V gene has CDR1 SGHRS and CDR2 YFSETQ. This CDR3 is built from 14 residues. J gave up 7 bases and V 4 bases, and 7 bases lay outside the gene matches.

The table lists this clonotype with many counts. CDR3 in DNA: TGTGCCAGCAGCCAAACAGCAGGGGGCGACACCATATATTTT. This translates into CASSQTAGGDTIYF. This rearrangement joins TRBV7-2 to TRBJ1-3, with TRBD1 matching 8 bases. The CDR3 is 14 amino acids. The germline V gene has CDR1 SGHTA and CDR2 FQGNSA. The V segment lost 5 bases and the J segment 8 bases; nucleotides outside the gene matches: 8.

At least ten counts were recorded for this clonotype. This sequence joins TRBV27 and TRBJ1-6; D remains ambiguous. The CDR3 extends over 16 amino acids. Germline V gene lookup returns CDR1 MNHEY and CDR2 SMNVEV (reference sequence). V was trimmed by 2 bases and J by 0 bases, leaving 8 bases between them. The CDR3 DNA is TGTGCCAGCAGTTTAAAGAAGGGCTCCTATAATTCACCCCTCCACTTT. It codes for CASSLKKGSYNSPLHF.

CDR3 protein: CASSEKAGTNTQYF. The DNA of the CDR3 is TGTGCCAGCAGTGAAAAGGCAGGGACGAATACGCAGTATTTT. The chain joins TRBV2 to TRBJ2-3; the D gene could be TRBD1 or TRBD2 (5 bases each). Germline lookup yields CDR1 SNHLY and CDR2 FYNNEI. The CDR3 runs 14 residues. Trimming left V 2 bases short and J 7 bases short, with 13 bases between.